This T cell receptor (beta chain) was found in a study of T cell repertoires in cytomegalovirus infection. As for the study in general: In public TCR beta signatures, there were indications of both CMV infection and matching HLA type.

Of note for this clonotype: The antigen remains undetermined.

TCRdb reprocessed the reads with MiXCR, giving one entry per CDR3 protein. This repertoire shows around 270,000 distinct CDR3 sequences, roughly 10% found once; its top ten account for over 13%. The CDR3 loop spans 15 amino acids. Germline V gene sequence: CDR1 SGDLS, CDR2 YYNGEE. Trimming took off 0 bases at V and 4 bases at J, with 11 bases between the two ends. Findings and limits, study-wide: CMV carriers having the relevant HLA were flagged by cumulative public TCR beta family frequency. CMV-specific TCR beta clonotypes restricted by HLA-C dominated the ex vivo response.

V and J are TRBV9 and TRBJ1-5; no firm D call. This sequence was found in a human donor in good health (CMV status not recorded). Some clones in this sample may be carry-over from other donors' samples. Sequencing input: PBMCs. The CDR3 reads CASSVGGGMNQPQHF. CDR3 nucleotide sequence: TGTGCCAGCAGCGTAGGGGGAGGGATGAATCAGCCCCAGCATTTT.